Each of the 9 T cell receptor beta chains below was sequenced from the same sample in a study. One entry per CDR3 protein, called by TCRdb with MiXCR from the 5' RACE reads. This repertoire shows under 6,000 distinct CDR3 sequences, roughly 38% found once; its top ten account for about 48%. Sequenced: memory CD4+ T cells sorted from blood. Subset meaning: memory CD4+ T cells, CD4+CD45RO+CD25-. The receptor source for this set is a female donor with breast cancer.

This clonotype was observed a handful of times. The rearrangement joins TRBV29-1 to TRBJ1-4; the D is unclear. The CDR3 consists of 12 residues. The germline CDR1 and CDR2 sequences are SQVTM and ANQGSEA. Trimming took off 6 bases at V and 4 bases at J, with 9 bases between the two ends. In DNA, the CDR3 is TGCAGCGTGGGTGAAATTAATGAAAAACTGTTTTTT. This sequence encodes CSVGEINEKLFF. Complete variable domain (other parts from reference TRBV29-1 and TRBJ1-4): SAVISQKPSRDICQRGTSLTIQCQVDSQVTMMFWYRQQPGQSLTLIATANQGSEATYESGFVIDKFPISRPNLTFSTLTVSNMSPEDSSIYLCSVGEINEKLFFGSGTQLSVL.

This clonotype qualifies as medium-sized. The chain links TRBV7-9 to TRBJ2-2; D is undetermined. V was clipped by 1 base and J by 2 bases, with 11 bases between them. This CDR3 spans 16 amino acids. Germline loops: CDR1 SEHNR, CDR2 FQNEAQ (reference sequence). Here the CDR3 DNA reads TGTGCCAGCAGCTTAGTCCCCACCGCAAACACCGGGGAGCTGTTTTTT. This sequence encodes CASSLVPTANTGELFF.

The chain uses TRBV7-6 and TRBJ1-1; the D is unclear. Germline CDR1 and CDR2: SGHVS and FNYEAQ. V gave up 5 bases and J gave up 1 base, with 17 bases separating them. The CDR3 consists of 16 residues. The CDR3 loop is CASSPRHGRRNTEAFF. In nucleotides, the CDR3 is TGTGCCAGCAGCCCCCGACACGGACGTAGGAACACTGAAGCTTTCTTT.

J is TRBJ2-3 and V is TRBV2, with 8 nucleotides matching TRBD2. Germline CDR1 SNHLY, CDR2 FYNNEI. There are 17 residues in the CDR3. V lost 6 bases and J lost 0; bases outside the gene matches: 11. CDR3 sequence reads: CASSPGSSGLSTDTQYF. The CDR3 DNA follows: TGTGCCAGCAGCCCAGGCTCTAGCGGGCTTAGCACAGATACGCAGTATTTT. Filled out from reference TRBV2 and TRBJ2-3, the complete variable domain reads EPEVTQTPSHQVTQMGQEVILRCVPISNHLYFYWYRQILGQKVEFLVSFYNNEISEKSEIFDDQFSVERPDGSNFTLKIRSTKLEDSAMYFCASSPGSSGLSTDTQYFGPGTRLTVL.

This clonotype was counted a few times. This sequence joins TRBV7-3 and TRBJ2-1; 12 nucleotides agree with TRBD1. Trimming removed 2 bases from V and 8 bases from J; junction bases left unmatched: 7. This CDR3 has 16 amino acids. Germline assignment: CDR1 SGHTA and CDR2 FQGTGA. The CDR3 protein is CASSLSGTGGGDEQFF. In DNA form, the CDR3 reads TGTGCCAGCAGCTTATCCGGGACAGGGGGCGGAGATGAGCAGTTCTTC.

This clonotype was picked up one time. Being one base from a much bigger clone, this may be a read error. Since no conserved phenylalanine or tryptophan closes the CDR3, a read error is the likely cause. This chain uses TRBV5-1 with TRBJ2-3; 10 nucleotides align to TRBD2. This CDR3 has 18 residues. The V gene end was trimmed by 2 bases and the J gene end by 0 bases; junction bases not matched to a gene: 9. Germline loops: CDR1 SGHRS, CDR2 YFSETQ. The DNA of the CDR3 is TGCGCCAGCAGCTTTAGCGGGGGGCTGGTTTCAAGCACAGATACGCAGTATCTT. Its translation: CASSFSGGLVSSTDTQYL.

This clonotype is medium-sized (0.01 to 0.1%) by share. V gene TRBV9 combines with J gene TRBJ1-1; D is uncertain. The germline V and J ends were trimmed by 0 bases and 0 bases, with 6 bases remaining between them. The germline V gene encodes CDR1 SGDLS and CDR2 YYNGEE. CDR3 size: 14 residues. The CDR3 here is CASSVGHMNTEAFF. CDR3 nucleotide sequence: TGTGCCAGCAGCGTAGGACATATGAACACTGAAGCTTTCTTT.

A word on this clonotype: Given the absence of the conserved phenylalanine or tryptophan at the CDR3 end, a read error is likely. The DNA for the CDR3 is TGCAGCGTTGAAAGTGGGGGGTACGAGCAGTACCTC. Amino acids: CSVESGGYEQYL. The chain combines TRBV29-1 with TRBJ2-7, with D perhaps matching TRBD2 (6 bases). Germline V gene lookup returns CDR1 SQVTM and CDR2 ANQGSEA. Trimming took 2 bases from V and 4 from J, leaving 9 bases between them. The CDR3 is made up of 12 amino acids.

In regard to this clonotype: The junction departs from the called germline gene at one end, perhaps through a read error. The chain employs TRBV27 and TRBJ1-1, with D uncertain. The CDR3 loop spans 13 amino acids. From germline, CDR1 is MNHEY and CDR2 SMNVEV (reference sequence). CDR3 coding DNA: TGTGCCAGCAGTTTATTGAGGACCACTGAAGCCTTCTTT. Translating gives CASSLLRTTEAFF.